The present entry profiles one TCR beta chain with its context. The target antigen is unknown. In the PCR, 60 Vbeta and 13 Jbeta primers were used. Using immunoSEQ multiplex PCR, the repertoire was profiled, and TCRdb retains in-frame clones only, with some absent. The repertoire holds more than 60,000 clones, with 75% to 80% as singletons. These data belong to a study of cytomegalovirus exposure and HLA in healthy donors. Study-wide findings and caveats: A later analysis found common viral pathogens apparently linked to several of the most significant clusters. In a later analysis, most CMV-associated TCR beta chains appeared HLA-restricted.

Germline V lookup: CDR1 SNHLY, CDR2 FYNNEI. V lost 0 bases, J lost 5 bases, and 10 bases stayed unmatched. CDR3 length equals 17 residues. The specimen sequenced was PBMCs. The rearrangement uses TRBV2 and TRBJ2-5; 9 bases fit TRBD2. This clonotype was obtained from a young man in good health and CMV-seronegative. The CDR3: CASSEAPTGLATETQYF. In DNA, the CDR3 is TGTGCCAGCAGTGAAGCGCCAACCGGACTAGCGACGGAGACCCAGTACTTC.